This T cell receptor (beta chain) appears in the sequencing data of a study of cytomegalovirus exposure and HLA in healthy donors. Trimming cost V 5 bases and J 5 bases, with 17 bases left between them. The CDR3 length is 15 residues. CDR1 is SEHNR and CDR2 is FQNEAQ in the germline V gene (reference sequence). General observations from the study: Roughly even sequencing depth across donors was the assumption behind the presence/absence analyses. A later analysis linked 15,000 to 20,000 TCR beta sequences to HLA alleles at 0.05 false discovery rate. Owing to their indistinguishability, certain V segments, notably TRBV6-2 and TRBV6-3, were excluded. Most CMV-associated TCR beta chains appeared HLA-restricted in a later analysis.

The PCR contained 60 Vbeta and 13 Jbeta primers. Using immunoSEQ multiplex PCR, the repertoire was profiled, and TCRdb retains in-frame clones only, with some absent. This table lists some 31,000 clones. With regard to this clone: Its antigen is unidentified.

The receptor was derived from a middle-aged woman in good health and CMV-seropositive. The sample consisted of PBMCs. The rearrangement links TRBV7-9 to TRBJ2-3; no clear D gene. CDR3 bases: TGTGCCAGCAGCCCCGTCCGGGTCCGTGGAGATACGCAGTATTTT. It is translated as CASSPVRVRGDTQYF.